This TCR beta chain was documented in a study of blood T cell repertoires in COVID-19 (dated by TCRdb to 2018 to 2020). Study-level background: The collaborator samples originated in the United States, Italy and Spain and spanned the acute and convalescent phases of COVID-19. The dataset comprised deeply sampled blood TCRbeta repertoires from subjects exposed to, actively infected with, or recovered from COVID-19. Sample metadata almost always included a de-identified subject ID, COVID-19 status, age in years and sex. Where available, HLA class I and class II types were obtained from metadata supplied by the sample provider rather than from assay-based typing. The samples were drawn from the first 160 participants of the ongoing ImmuneRACE study and from 1,200 or so subjects provided by 6 global collaborators. The material from the prospective study consisted of cDNA or gDNA derived from T cells, B-cell-depleted T cells, or PBMCs. The repertoires were released in a freely available public database meant as a resource for research on the immune response to SARS-CoV-2. Here is what the overall study found, with its caveats: The amount of clinical and demographic metadata varied by source and participant and was provided uncurated.

This clone was counted a few times. Its antigen is still unknown. Within one base of it there is no much larger clone, and no base qualities were kept. TCRbeta CDR3 regions were amplified from genomic DNA using the immunoSEQ Assay, a bias-controlled multiplex PCR. As for the authors' bioinformatics: The number of nucleated cells in each sample was estimated by amplification of reference gene primers within the assay. To quantify the absolute abundance of each unique TCRbeta CDR3 rearrangement, sequence reads were collapsed and filtered. For each sample, productive Simpson clonality was calculated by taking the square root of Simpson's diversity index across productive rearrangements. Here the immuneACCESS table is served through TCRdb, limited to in-frame sequences with V and J called. Missing clones are a known gap in these copies; in checked studies unresolved V genes cover under half, and the rest lacks a known reason. V and J calls plus clone size are reproduced from that table; the DNA served to infer D and trimming. A total of about 190,000 clones appear in this sample, approximately 79% of them only once. The leading ten clones occupy over 10% of the sample.

V trim: 5 bases; J trim: 11 bases; unmatched bases: 8. Counted from cysteine to phenylalanine, this CDR3 has 14 amino acids. Only the CDR3 DNA stays, 42 bases, in frame from base 1. CDR1 and CDR2 are drawn from the germline V gene: MNHEY, SVGAGI. Each collaborating institution followed its own protocols to collect whole blood in K2EDTA tubes. For TCRbeta analysis, collaborator samples were shipped as frozen whole blood, as isolated PBMCs, or as DNA extracted from either sample type. The chain is encoded by TRBV6-5 joined to TRBJ1-6; TRBD1 aligns with 8 central bases. The receptor was derived from a woman between 45 and 60 years old with acute or convalescent COVID-19. The source material was peripheral blood. The sequence in DNA is TGTGCCAGCAGTAGACAGGGGTCTATGACACCCCTCCACTTT. Translated, it gives CASSRQGSMTPLHF.